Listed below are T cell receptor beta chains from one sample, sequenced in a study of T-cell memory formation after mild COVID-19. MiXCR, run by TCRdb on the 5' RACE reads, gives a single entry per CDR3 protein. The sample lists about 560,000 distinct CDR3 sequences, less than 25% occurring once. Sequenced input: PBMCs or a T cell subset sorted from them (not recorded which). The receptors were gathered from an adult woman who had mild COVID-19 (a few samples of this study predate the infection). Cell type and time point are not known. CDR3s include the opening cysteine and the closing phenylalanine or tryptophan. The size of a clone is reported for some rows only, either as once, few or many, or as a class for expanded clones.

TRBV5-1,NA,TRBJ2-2,CASSLALRRNIYTGELFF
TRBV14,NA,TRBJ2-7,CASSQVMGLANNEQYF
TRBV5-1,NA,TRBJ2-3,CASSPMTSGGSQYF
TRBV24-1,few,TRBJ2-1,CATRRGNEQFF
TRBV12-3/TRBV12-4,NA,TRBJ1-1,CASILQGPGTEAFF
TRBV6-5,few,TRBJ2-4,CASRPTPLGWNIQYF
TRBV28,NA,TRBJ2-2,CASSFQVLTGGWAGELFF
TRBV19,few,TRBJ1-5,CASSPTGAMGNQPQHF
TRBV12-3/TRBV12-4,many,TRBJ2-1,CASSIAGGYNEQFF
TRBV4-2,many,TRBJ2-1,CASSQVTSGRGSGDEQFF
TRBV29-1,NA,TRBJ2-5,CSGLQGRETQYF
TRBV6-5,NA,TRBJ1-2,CASSYSRGWSGYTF
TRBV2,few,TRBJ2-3,CASSLRHTDTQYF
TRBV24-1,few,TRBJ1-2,CATSDFVRGYTF
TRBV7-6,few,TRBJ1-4,CASSLALRGGRGDEKLFF
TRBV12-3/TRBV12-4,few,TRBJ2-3,CASSSRTSDATDTQYF
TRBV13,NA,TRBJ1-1,CASSPQRHRDTEAFF
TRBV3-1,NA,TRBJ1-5,CASSQDGLGQGIHQPQHF
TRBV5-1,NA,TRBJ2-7,CASSLSTPGQGFEQYF
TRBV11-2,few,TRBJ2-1,CASSLWRLAGSYNEQFF
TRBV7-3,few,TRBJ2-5,CASAPGQGNYETQYF
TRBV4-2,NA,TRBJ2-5,CASSQSAPAGETQYF
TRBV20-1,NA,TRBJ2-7,CSASESSSYEQYF
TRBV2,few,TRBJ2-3,CASSDDFSTDTQYF
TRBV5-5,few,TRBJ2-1,CASSSESRSYNEQFF